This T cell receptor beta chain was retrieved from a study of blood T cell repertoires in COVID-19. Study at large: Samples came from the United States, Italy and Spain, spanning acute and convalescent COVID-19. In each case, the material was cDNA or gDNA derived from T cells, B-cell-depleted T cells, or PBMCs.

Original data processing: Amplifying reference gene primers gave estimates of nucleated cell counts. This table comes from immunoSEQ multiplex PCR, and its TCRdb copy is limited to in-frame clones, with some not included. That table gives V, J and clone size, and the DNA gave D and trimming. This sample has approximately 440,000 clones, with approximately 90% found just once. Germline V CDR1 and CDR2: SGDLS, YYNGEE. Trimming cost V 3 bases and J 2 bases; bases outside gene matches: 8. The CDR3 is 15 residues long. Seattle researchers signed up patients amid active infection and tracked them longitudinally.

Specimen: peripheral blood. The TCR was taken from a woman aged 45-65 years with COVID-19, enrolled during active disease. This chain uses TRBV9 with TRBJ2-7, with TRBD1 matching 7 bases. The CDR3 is CASSGPSGTAYEQYF. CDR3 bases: TGTGCCAGCAGCGGGCCCTCGGGGACAGCCTACGAGCAGTACTTC. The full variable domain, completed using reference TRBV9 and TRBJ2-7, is DSGVTQTPKHLITATGQRVTLRCSPRSGDLSVYWYQQSLDQGLQFLIQYYNGEERAKGNILERFSAQQFPDLHSELNLSSLELGDSALYFCASSGPSGTAYEQYFGPGTRLTVT.